This TCR beta chain was identified in a study of blood T cell repertoires in COVID-19. Study background: COVID-19 samples from acute and convalescent phases originated in the United States, Italy and Spain. T cells, B-cell-depleted T cells, or PBMCs supplied cDNA or gDNA.

Under the authors' procedure: Estimation of nucleated cell counts was performed using reference gene primer amplification. The assay was immunoSEQ multiplex PCR, and TCRdb's table has in-frame clones only and misses some. V and J calls and clone size follow that table, whereas D and trimming were derived from the DNA. The sample holds roughly 120,000 clones, over 70% seen once. V gave up 4 bases and J gave up 3 bases; unmatched junction bases: 1. Germline-derived CDR1 and CDR2 are KGHSH and LQKENI. The CDR3 runs 13 residues. The source is a man over 45 with acute or convalescent COVID-19. The sample taken for sequencing was peripheral blood. The V and J genes are TRBV18 and TRBJ1-2; 8 bases align to TRBD1. CDR3 in amino acids: CASSLQGDYGYTF. The CDR3 DNA sequence: TGTGCCAGCTCACTACAGGGGGACTATGGCTACACCTTC.